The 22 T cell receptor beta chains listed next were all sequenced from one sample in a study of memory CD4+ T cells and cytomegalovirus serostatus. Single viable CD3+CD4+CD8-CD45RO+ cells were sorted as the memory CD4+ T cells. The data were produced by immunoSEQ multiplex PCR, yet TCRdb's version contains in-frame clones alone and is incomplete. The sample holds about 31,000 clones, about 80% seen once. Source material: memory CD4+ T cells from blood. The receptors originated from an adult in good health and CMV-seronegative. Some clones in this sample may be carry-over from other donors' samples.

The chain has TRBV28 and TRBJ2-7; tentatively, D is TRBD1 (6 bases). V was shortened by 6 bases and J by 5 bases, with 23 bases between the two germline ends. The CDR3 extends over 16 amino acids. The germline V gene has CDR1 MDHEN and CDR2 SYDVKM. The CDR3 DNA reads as TGTGCCAGCAGCCCTGCAGGGGAATTGAGTCGTAACGAGCAGTACTTC. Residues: CASSPAGELSRNEQYF.

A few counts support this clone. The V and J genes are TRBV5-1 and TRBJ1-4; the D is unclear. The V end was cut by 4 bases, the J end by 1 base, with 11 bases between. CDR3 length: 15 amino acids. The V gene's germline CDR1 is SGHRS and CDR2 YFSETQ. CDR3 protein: CASSVDGVTNEKLFF. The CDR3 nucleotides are TGCGCCAGCAGCGTCGACGGTGTAACTAATGAAAAACTGTTTTTT. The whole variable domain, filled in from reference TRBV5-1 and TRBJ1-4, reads KAGVTQTPRYLIKTRGQQVTLSCSPISGHRSVSWYQQTPGQGLQFLFEYFSETQRNKGNFPGRFSGRQFSNSRSEMNVSTLELGDSALYLCASSVDGVTNEKLFFGSGTQLSVL.

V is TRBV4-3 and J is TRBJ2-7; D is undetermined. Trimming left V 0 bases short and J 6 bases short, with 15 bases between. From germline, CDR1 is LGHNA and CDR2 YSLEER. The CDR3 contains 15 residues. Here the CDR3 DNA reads TGCGCCAGCAGCCAAGATAATGTCAGAACGGGCGAGCAGTACTTC. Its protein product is CASSQDNVRTGEQYF.

The CDR3 is CATGDRGHQPQHF. In nucleotides, the CDR3 is TGTGCCACCGGGGACAGGGGTCATCAGCCCCAGCATTTT. The chain couples TRBV28 to TRBJ1-5; 10 nucleotides match TRBD1. V shed 10 bases and J 5 bases; nucleotides not matched to a gene: 5. This CDR3 has 13 residues. Germline CDR1 MDHEN, CDR2 SYDVKM.

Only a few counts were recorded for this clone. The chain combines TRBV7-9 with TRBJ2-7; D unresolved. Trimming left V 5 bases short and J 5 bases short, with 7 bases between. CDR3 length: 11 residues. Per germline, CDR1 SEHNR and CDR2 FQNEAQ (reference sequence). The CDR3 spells CASSRDHEQYF. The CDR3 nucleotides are TGTGCCAGCAGCCGTGACCACGAGCAGTACTTC.

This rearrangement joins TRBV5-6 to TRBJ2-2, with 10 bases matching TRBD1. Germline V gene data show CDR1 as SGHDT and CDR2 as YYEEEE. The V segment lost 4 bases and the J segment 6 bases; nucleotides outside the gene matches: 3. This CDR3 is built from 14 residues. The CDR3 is CASSGDRGAGELFF. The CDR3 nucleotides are TGTGCCAGCAGCGGGGACAGGGGAGCCGGGGAGCTGTTTTTT.

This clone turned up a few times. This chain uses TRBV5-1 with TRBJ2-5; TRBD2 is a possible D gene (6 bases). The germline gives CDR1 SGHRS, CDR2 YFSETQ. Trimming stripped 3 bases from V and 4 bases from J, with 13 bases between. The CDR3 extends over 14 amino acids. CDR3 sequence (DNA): TGCGCCAGCAGCTCGGAGGGACTCGGAGAGACCCAGTACTTC. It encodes CASSSEGLGETQYF.

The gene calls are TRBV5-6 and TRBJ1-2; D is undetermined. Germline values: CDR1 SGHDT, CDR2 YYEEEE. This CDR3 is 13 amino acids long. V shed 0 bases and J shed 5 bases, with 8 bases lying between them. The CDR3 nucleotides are TGTGCCAGCAGCTTGGTTTCTGATTATGGCTACACCTTC. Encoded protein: CASSLVSDYGYTF.

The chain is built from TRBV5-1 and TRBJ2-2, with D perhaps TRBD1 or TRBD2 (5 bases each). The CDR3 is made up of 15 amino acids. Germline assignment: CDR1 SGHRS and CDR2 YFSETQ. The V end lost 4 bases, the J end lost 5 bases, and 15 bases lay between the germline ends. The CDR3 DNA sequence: TGCGCCAGCAGCACGGCAGGGCGAGGGACCGGGGAGCTGTTTTTT. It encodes CASSTAGRGTGELFF.

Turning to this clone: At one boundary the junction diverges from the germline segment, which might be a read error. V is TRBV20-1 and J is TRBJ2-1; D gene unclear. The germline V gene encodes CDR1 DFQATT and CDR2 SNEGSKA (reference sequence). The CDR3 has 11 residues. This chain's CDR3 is CSARGVQEQFF. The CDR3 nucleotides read TGCAGTGCGAGAGGTGTACAAGAGCAGTTCTTC.

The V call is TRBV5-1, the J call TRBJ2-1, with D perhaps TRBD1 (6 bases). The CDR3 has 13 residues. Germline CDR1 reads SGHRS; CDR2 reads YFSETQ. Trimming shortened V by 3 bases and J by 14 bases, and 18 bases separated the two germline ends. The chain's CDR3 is CASSSPGARGEFF. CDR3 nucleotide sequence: TGCGCCAGCAGCTCCCCAGGGGCGCGTGGGGAGTTCTTC. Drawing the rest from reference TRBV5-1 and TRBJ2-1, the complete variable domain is KAGVTQTPRYLIKTRGQQVTLSCSPISGHRSVSWYQQTPGQGLQFLFEYFSETQRNKGNFPGRFSGRQFSNSRSEMNVSTLELGDSALYLCASSSPGARGEFFGPGTRLTVL.

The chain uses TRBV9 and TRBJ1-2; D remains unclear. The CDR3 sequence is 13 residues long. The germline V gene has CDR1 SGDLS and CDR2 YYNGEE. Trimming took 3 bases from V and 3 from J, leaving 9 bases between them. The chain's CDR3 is CASSADTYYGYTF. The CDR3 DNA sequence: TGTGCCAGCAGCGCCGACACCTACTATGGCTACACCTTC.

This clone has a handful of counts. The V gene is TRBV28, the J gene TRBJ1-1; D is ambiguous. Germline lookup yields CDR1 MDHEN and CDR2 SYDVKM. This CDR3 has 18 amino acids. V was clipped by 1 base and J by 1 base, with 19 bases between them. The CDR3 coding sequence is TGTGCCAGCAGTTTATTCGGGAGACACGGACGTAAGAACACTGAAGCTTTCTTT. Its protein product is CASSLFGRHGRKNTEAFF.

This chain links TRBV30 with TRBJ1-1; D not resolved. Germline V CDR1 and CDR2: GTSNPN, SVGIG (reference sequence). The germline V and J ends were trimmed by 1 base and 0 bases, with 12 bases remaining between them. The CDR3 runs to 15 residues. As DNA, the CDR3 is TGTGCCTGGAGTGGAGGCTGGGGTGTGAACACTGAAGCTTTCTTT. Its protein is CAWSGGWGVNTEAFF.

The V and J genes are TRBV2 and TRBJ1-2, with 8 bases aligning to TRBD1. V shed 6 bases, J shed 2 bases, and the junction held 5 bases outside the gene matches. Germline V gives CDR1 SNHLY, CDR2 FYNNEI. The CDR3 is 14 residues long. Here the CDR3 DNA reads TGTGCCAGCAGGGACGGGACAGGAAACTATGGCTACACCTTC. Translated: CASRDGTGNYGYTF.

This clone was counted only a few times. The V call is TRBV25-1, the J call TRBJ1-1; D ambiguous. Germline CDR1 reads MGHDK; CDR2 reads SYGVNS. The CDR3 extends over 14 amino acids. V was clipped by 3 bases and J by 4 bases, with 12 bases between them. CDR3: CASSDPPEVTEAFF. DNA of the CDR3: TGTGCCAGCAGTGATCCCCCGGAGGTCACTGAAGCTTTCTTT. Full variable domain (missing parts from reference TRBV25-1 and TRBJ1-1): EADIYQTPRYLVIGTGKKITLECSQTMGHDKMYWYQQDPGMELHLIHYSYGVNSTEKGDLSSESTVSRIRTEHFPLTLESARPSHTSQYLCASSDPPEVTEAFFGQGTRLTVV.

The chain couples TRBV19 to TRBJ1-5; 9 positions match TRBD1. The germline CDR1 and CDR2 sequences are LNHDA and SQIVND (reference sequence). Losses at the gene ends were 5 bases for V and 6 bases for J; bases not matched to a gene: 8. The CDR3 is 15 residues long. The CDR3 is CASSPTGGAGQPQHF. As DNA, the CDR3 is TGTGCCAGTAGTCCCACAGGGGGCGCGGGTCAGCCCCAGCATTTT.

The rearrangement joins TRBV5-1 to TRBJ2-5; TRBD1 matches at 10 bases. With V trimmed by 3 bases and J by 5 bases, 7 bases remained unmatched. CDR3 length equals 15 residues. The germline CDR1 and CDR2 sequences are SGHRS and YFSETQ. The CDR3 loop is CASSSRDRGGETQYF. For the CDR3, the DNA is TGCGCCAGCAGCTCCCGGGACAGGGGCGGGGAGACCCAGTACTTC. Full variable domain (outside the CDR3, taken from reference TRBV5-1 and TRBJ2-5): KAGVTQTPRYLIKTRGQQVTLSCSPISGHRSVSWYQQTPGQGLQFLFEYFSETQRNKGNFPGRFSGRQFSNSRSEMNVSTLELGDSALYLCASSSRDRGGETQYFGPGTRLLVL.

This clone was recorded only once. The CDR3 DNA reads as TGTGCCAGCAGCTTAGGTCAGGCCTACAATGAGCAGTTCTTC. Protein sequence: CASSLGQAYNEQFF. The V gene is TRBV11-1, the J gene TRBJ2-1; no clear D gene. Germline values: CDR1 SGHAT, CDR2 FQDESV (reference sequence). CDR3 length equals 14 residues. Trimming stripped 1 base from V and 2 bases from J, with 6 bases between. Combining the CDR3 with reference TRBV11-1 and TRBJ2-1 gives the whole variable domain EAEVAQSPRYKITEKSQAVAFWCDPISGHATLYWYRQILGQGPELLVQFQDESVVDDSQLPKDRFSAERLKGVDSTLKIQPAELGDSAMYLCASSLGQAYNEQFFGPGTRLTVL.

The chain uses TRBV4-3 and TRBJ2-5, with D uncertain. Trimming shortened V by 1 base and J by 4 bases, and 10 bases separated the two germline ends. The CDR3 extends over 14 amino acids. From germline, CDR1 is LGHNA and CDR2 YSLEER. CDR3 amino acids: CASSQGADGETQYF. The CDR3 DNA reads TGCGCCAGCAGCCAAGGGGCAGATGGAGAGACCCAGTACTTC.

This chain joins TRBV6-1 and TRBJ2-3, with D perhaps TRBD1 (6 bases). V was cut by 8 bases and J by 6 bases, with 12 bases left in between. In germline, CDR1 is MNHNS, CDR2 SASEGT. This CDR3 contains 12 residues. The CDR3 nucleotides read TGTGCCAGCGCCTCAGGGGACGATACGCAGTATTTT. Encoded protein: CASASGDDTQYF.

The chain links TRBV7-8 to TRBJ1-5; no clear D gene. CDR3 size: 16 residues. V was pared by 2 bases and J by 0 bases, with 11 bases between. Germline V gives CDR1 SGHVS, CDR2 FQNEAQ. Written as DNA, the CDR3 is TGTGCCAGCAGCTTAAGGGAACTAAATAGCAATCAGCCCCAGCATTTT. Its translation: CASSLRELNSNQPQHF.